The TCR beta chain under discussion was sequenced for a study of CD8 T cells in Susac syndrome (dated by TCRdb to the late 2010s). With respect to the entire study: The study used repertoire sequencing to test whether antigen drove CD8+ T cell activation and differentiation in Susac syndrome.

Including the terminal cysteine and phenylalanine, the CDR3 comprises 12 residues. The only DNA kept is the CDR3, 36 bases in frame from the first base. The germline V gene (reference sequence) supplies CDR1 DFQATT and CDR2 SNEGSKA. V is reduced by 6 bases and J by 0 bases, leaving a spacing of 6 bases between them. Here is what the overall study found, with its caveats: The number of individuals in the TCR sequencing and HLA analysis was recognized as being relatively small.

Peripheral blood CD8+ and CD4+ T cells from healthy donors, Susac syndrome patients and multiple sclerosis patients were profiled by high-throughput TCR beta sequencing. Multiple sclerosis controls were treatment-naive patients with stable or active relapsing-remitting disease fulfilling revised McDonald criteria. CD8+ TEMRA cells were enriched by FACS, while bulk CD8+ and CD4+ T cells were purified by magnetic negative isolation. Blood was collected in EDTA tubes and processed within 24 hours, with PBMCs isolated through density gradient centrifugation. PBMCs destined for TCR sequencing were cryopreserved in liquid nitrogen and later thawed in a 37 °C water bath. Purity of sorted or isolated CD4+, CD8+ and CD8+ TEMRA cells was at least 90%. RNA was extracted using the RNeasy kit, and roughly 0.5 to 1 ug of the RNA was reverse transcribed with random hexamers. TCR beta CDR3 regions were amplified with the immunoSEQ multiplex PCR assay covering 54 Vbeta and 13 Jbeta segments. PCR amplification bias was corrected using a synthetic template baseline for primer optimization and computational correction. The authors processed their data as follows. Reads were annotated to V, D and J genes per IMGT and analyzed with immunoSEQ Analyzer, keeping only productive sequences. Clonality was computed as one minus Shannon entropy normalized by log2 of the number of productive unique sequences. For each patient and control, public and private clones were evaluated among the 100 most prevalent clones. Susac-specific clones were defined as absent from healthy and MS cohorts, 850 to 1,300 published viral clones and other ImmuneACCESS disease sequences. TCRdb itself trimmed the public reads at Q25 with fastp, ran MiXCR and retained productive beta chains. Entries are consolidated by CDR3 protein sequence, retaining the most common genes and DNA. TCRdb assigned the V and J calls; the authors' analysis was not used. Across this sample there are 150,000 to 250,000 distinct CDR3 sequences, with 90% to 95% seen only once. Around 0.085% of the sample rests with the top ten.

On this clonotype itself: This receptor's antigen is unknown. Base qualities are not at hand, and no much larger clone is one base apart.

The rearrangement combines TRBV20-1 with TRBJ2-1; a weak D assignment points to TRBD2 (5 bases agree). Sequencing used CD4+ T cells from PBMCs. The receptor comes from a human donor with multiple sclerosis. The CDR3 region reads CSAGSSYNEQFF. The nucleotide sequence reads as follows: TGCAGTGCGGGGAGCTCCTACAATGAGCAGTTCTTC.